Detailed here is one TCR beta chain. Clones were read by immunoSEQ multiplex PCR, and TCRdb kept only the in-frame ones, dropping some. Seen here are around 79,000 clones, about 89% observed once, and the top ten hold over 0.65%. The sample comes from a study of OX40 agonist ivuxolimab in advanced cancers. The CDR3 has 13 residues. Per the germline V gene, CDR1 is MNHNY and CDR2 is SVGAGI (reference sequence). Deletions cut 6 bases from V and 6 bases from J, with 15 bases between. The TCR comes from an adult with an advanced solid tumor such as melanoma, head and neck, liver or kidney cancer. The input for sequencing was CD4+ or CD8+ T cells sorted from blood, taken in a trial of the OX40 agonist ivuxolimab. This chain joins TRBV6-6 and TRBJ2-7; tentative D call: TRBD2 (7 bases). DNA for the CDR3: TGTGCCAGCAGGCAAGGAGGGGGGGCCGAGCAGTACTTC. Translated: CASRQGGGAEQYF.